These 31 T cell receptor beta chains share one sample of origin, sequenced in a study of T cells in Graves' hyperthyroidism and ophthalmopathy (dated by TCRdb to about 2019). Libraries were built with multiplex PCR. The sequencer was an Illumina HiSeq 2000. Amplification of TCR beta CDR3 regions was carried out from RNA transcripts. The first round of RT-PCR for the TCR CDR3 was performed with the HTBI primer set and the Qiagen OneStep RT-PCR kit. TCRdb cleaned the public reads at Q25 with fastp, built clones with MiXCR and kept in-frame beta chains. Entries that share a CDR3 protein sequence are merged under the most common genes and DNA. Counted in this sample were over 500,000 distinct CDR3 sequences; 12% to 15% of them appeared once. The top ten hold approximately 15% of the sample. Input material: blood. These receptors all stem from a woman aged 35 to 49 with Graves' hyperthyroidism.

This clonotype was picked up many times. The chain employs TRBV5-1 and TRBJ2-1, with D hard to call. There are 16 residues in the CDR3. CDR1 is SGHRS and CDR2 is YFSETQ in the germline V gene. V was shortened by 0 bases and J by 4 bases, with 14 bases between the two germline ends. The CDR3 is CASSLGLGAVYNEQFF. In DNA, the CDR3 is TGCGCCAGCAGCTTGGGCCTAGGCGCAGTATACAATGAGCAGTTCTTC.

Many counts were recorded for this clonotype. This rearrangement joins TRBV28 to TRBJ2-2, with D perhaps matching TRBD2 (5 bases). Germline V lookup: CDR1 MDHEN, CDR2 SYDVKM. The CDR3 sequence is 18 residues long. Trimming pared 5 bases from V and 0 bases from J, leaving 19 bases between. The DNA of the CDR3 is TGTGCCAGCAGTGGGAGATTGGCTAGCACTTCGAACACCGGGGAGCTGTTTTTT. It codes for CASSGRLASTSNTGELFF.

Ten or more counts support this clonotype. The chain carries TRBV27 and TRBJ2-5; TRBD2 matches 10 bases. V gave up 5 bases and J gave up 4 bases; unmatched junction bases: 16. In germline, CDR1 is MNHEY, CDR2 SMNVEV (reference sequence). The CDR3 loop spans 18 amino acids. For the CDR3, the DNA is TGTGCCAGCAGTCCGCTCGGACTAGCGGAAAAAATGGGAGAGACCCAGTACTTC. Translating gives CASSPLGLAEKMGETQYF.

The chain links TRBV10-2 to TRBJ2-1; possibly TRBD1 for D (6 bases). Germline CDR1 WSHSY, CDR2 SAAADI. Deletions cut 7 bases from V and 4 bases from J, with 8 bases between. The CDR3 has 12 amino acids. The CDR3 DNA sequence: TGCGCCAGCACGACAGGTTACAATGAGCAGTTCTTC. Its translation: CASTTGYNEQFF.

This clonotype was counted at least ten times. The rearrangement joins TRBV10-2 to TRBJ2-3; 7 positions match TRBD2. The V gene's germline CDR1 is WSHSY and CDR2 SAAADI. The CDR3 has 13 residues. The J segment lost 8 bases and the V segment lost 7 bases, leaving 9 bases of the junction unmatched. CDR3 sequence reads: CASKEEWGGTQYF. CDR3 nucleotide sequence: TGCGCCAGCAAAGAGGAATGGGGGGGTACGCAGTATTTT.

This clonotype has a handful of counts. This chain's CDR3 is CASSQRTGGKDQPQHF. DNA of the CDR3: TGTGCCAGCAGTCAGAGGACAGGAGGGAAGGATCAGCCCCAGCATTTT. The rearrangement uses TRBV6-1 and TRBJ1-5, with 7 bases identical to TRBD1. Looked up from germline, CDR1 is MNHNS and CDR2 is SASEGT. This CDR3 comprises 16 residues. V lost 5 bases to trimming and J lost 5 bases; unmatched junction nucleotides: 12.

The sample holds a few counts of this clonotype. The V and J genes are TRBV6-4 and TRBJ2-3, with D perhaps matching TRBD1 (6 bases). This CDR3 region has 15 residues. Trimming took off 2 bases at V and 1 base at J, with 10 bases between the two ends. Germline V lookup: CDR1 MRHNA, CDR2 SNTAGT. The CDR3 here is CASSDRAGGTDTQYF. The CDR3 region has the DNA TGTGCCAGCAGTGACAGGGCAGGGGGCACAGATACGCAGTATTTT.

This clonotype has at least ten counts. The V gene is TRBV3-1, the J gene TRBJ2-3; D is unclear. CDR1 is LGHDT, CDR2 YNNKEL, per germline (reference sequence). The ends were cut back, 0 bases at V and 1 base at J, with 14 bases in the middle. The CDR3 extends over 17 amino acids. The CDR3 bases are TGTGCCAGCAGCCAAGAAGGATCCGGGCCCGGCACAGATACGCAGTATTTT. This encodes CASSQEGSGPGTDTQYF.

A note on this clonotype: Just one base apart from a much larger clone, this may be a read error. The V call is TRBV7-9, the J call TRBJ2-7, with 9 bases aligning to TRBD1. The CDR3 totals 16 residues. Trimming at V came to 5 bases and at J to 6 bases, leaving 14 bases not matched to a gene. Germline CDR1 reads SEHNR; CDR2 reads FQNEAQ (reference sequence). As DNA, the CDR3 is TGTGCCAGCAGCCCACCGGAGGACTGGACAGGGGCCGAGCAGTACTTC. It translates to CASSPPEDWTGAEQYF.

This clonotype was detected ten times or more. The chain combines TRBV29-1 with TRBJ2-7; 8 nucleotides line up with TRBD1. Germline CDR1 is SQVTM and CDR2 is ANQGSEA. The CDR3 sequence is 14 residues long. The V gene end was trimmed by 6 bases and the J gene end by 5 bases; junction bases not matched to a gene: 12. CDR3 sequence (DNA): TGCAGCGTAGCGACAGGGGAAGGGGGCAACGAGCAGTACTTC. It specifies CSVATGEGGNEQYF.

The CDR3 DNA is TGTGCCAGTAGTATAGACGGCGGCACCACCTACGAGCAGTACTTC. The encoded protein is CASSIDGGTTYEQYF. The V call is TRBV19, the J call TRBJ2-7; D uncertain. The germline gives CDR1 LNHDA, CDR2 SQIVND (reference sequence). The germline V and J ends were trimmed by 0 bases and 2 bases, with 11 bases remaining between them. This CDR3 contains 15 residues.

In this sample, this clonotype turned up many times. The chain recombines TRBV2 with TRBJ2-4, with D possibly being TRBD1 (5 bases). V lost 11 bases and J 0 bases, leaving 14 bases between the germline ends. CDR3 size: 14 residues. In germline, CDR1 is SNHLY, CDR2 FYNNEI. The CDR3 nucleotides read TGTGCCGGGGCCATCGATCGAGCCAAAAACATTCAGTACTTC. It is translated as CAGAIDRAKNIQYF.

This clonotype was recorded many times. CDR3 nucleotides: TGTGCCAGCAGTTTCTTAACAGGAGACGCGGGGACTGGTAATGGCTACACCTTC. Amino acid sequence: CASSFLTGDAGTGNGYTF. The V call is TRBV6-1, the J call TRBJ1-2; D possibly corresponds to TRBD1 (5 bases). The CDR3 consists of 18 residues. CDR1 MNHNS and CDR2 SASEGT come from the germline V gene. Trimming shortened V by 5 bases and J by 6 bases, and 28 bases separated the two germline ends.

This clonotype was picked up a small number of times. V and J are TRBV6-2 or TRBV6-3 and TRBJ2-3; TRBD2 is a possible D gene (5 bases). Per germline, CDR1 MNHEY and CDR2 SVGEGT. V was clipped by 10 bases and J by 5 bases, with 7 bases between them. The CDR3 runs to 10 residues. The CDR3 DNA follows: TGTGCCATTCGGGGAGATACGCAGTATTTT. It is translated as CAIRGDTQYF.

The sample holds many counts of this clonotype. CDR3 nucleotide sequence: TGTGCCAGCAGCTTAGTCTCCGATTCCTACGAGCAGTACTTC. It translates to CASSLVSDSYEQYF. This chain joins TRBV7-9 and TRBJ2-7; D is ambiguous. The CDR3 contains 14 residues. Germline V gene sequence: CDR1 SEHNR, CDR2 FQNEAQ (reference sequence). Trimming cost V 1 base and J 1 base, with 8 bases left between them. Combining the CDR3 with reference TRBV7-9 and TRBJ2-7 gives the whole variable domain DTGVSQNPRHKITKRGQNVTFRCDPISEHNRLYWYRQTLGQGPEFLTYFQNEAQLEKSRLLSDRFSAERPKGSFSTLEIQRTEQGDSAMYLCASSLVSDSYEQYFGPGTRLTVT.

This chain uses TRBV19 with TRBJ2-1; no clear D. The CDR3 contains 10 residues. V gave up 8 bases and J gave up 6 bases, with 5 bases separating them. Per the germline V gene, CDR1 is LNHDA and CDR2 is SQIVND (reference sequence). This CDR3 is CASPCNEQFF. As DNA, the CDR3 is TGTGCCAGTCCGTGCAATGAGCAGTTCTTC.

Many counts were recorded for this clonotype. The DNA of the CDR3 is TGTGCCAGCAGCTTCATCAGGGGATTGGATGAGCAGTTCTTC. Translation gives CASSFIRGLDEQFF. The rearrangement joins TRBV7-8 to TRBJ2-1; perhaps TRBD1 as D (6 bases). The V end was cut by 3 bases, the J end by 8 bases, with 14 bases between. Germline CDR1 and CDR2: SGHVS and FQNEAQ. The CDR3 has 14 residues.

The sample holds a few counts of this clonotype. The junction differs from germline at one of its ends, possibly a read error. The chain employs TRBV18 and TRBJ2-5; no reliable D call. The CDR3 runs to 11 residues. From germline, CDR1 is KGHSH and CDR2 LQKENI. The CDR3 nucleotides read TGTGCCAGCTCAAGGAAAGAGATCCAGTACTTC. It is translated as CASSRKEIQYF.

This clonotype came up many times. V usage is TRBV2 and J usage is TRBJ2-3; D not resolved. The V end lost 3 bases, the J end lost 3 bases, and 10 bases lay between the germline ends. The CDR3 spans 14 residues. Germline CDR1 is SNHLY and CDR2 is FYNNEI. CDR3: CASSELVLTDTQYF. The DNA of the CDR3 is TGTGCCAGCAGTGAGTTGGTCCTAACAGATACGCAGTATTTT. The whole variable domain, remainder taken from reference TRBV2 and TRBJ2-3, is EPEVTQTPSHQVTQMGQEVILRCVPISNHLYFYWYRQILGQKVEFLVSFYNNEISEKSEIFDDQFSVERPDGSNFTLKIRSTKLEDSAMYFCASSELVLTDTQYFGPGTRLTVL.

This clonotype was seen ten or more times. The chain couples TRBV12-3 or TRBV12-4 to TRBJ2-7; D is undetermined. Trimming took off 0 bases at V and 2 bases at J, with 11 bases between the two ends. This CDR3 region has 15 residues. The CDR3 sequence: CASSLALANTYEQYF. The CDR3 DNA is TGTGCCAGCAGTTTAGCGCTCGCTAACACCTACGAGCAGTACTTC.

This clonotype has at least ten counts. The CDR3 coding sequence is TGCGCCAGCAGCTTCCGGGACAGGTACTACGAGCAGTACTTC. The encoded protein is CASSFRDRYYEQYF. The chain recombines TRBV5-1 with TRBJ2-7, with TRBD1 identical over 8 bases. CDR3 length: 14 amino acids. With V trimmed by 2 bases and J by 3 bases, 4 bases remained unmatched. CDR1 and CDR2 (germline): SGHRS, YFSETQ.

This clonotype appeared once. This may come from a read error, since a much larger clone is one base off. The rearrangement links TRBV3-1 to TRBJ2-1; TRBD1 matches 7 bases. J gave up 7 bases and V 2 bases, and 29 bases lay outside the gene matches. Germline V gene lookup returns CDR1 LGHDT and CDR2 YNNKEL (reference sequence). CDR3 length: 22 amino acids. CDR3 residues: CASSQIGGRRDSPNRGNNEQFF. CDR3 DNA: TGTGCCAGCAGCCAAATAGGAGGTCGACGAGATTCTCCAAACAGGGGTAATAATGAGCAGTTCTTC.

This clonotype has a handful of counts. The genes are TRBV14 and TRBJ1-2; 7 nucleotides agree with TRBD1. The CDR3 sequence is 16 residues long. The germline V gene encodes CDR1 SGHDN and CDR2 FVKESK. The V segment lost 0 bases and the J segment 4 bases; nucleotides outside the gene matches: 8. CDR3 DNA sequence: TGTGCCAGCAGCCAAGATCGGATTTGGGACAGCTATGGCTACACCTTC. Translated: CASSQDRIWDSYGYTF.

The chain recombines TRBV7-2 with TRBJ2-3; tentative D call: TRBD2 (7 bases). The CDR3 contains 17 residues. CDR1 is SGHTA and CDR2 is FQGNSA in the germline V gene. Trimming stripped 5 bases from V and 0 bases from J, with 18 bases between. In nucleotides, the CDR3 is TGTGCCAGCAGCCCTAGGGGGGGCGGGTGGAGCACAGATACGCAGTATTTT. It is translated as CASSPRGGGWSTDTQYF.

J is TRBJ1-3 and V is TRBV25-1, with 7 bases fitting TRBD1. The germline gives CDR1 MGHDK, CDR2 SYGVNS. J gave up 0 bases and V 5 bases, and 4 bases lay outside the gene matches. The CDR3 loop spans 15 amino acids. The CDR3 is CASSNTGDSGNTIYF. CDR3 nucleotide sequence: TGTGCCAGCAGTAATACAGGGGACTCTGGAAACACCATATATTTT.

The chain carries TRBV2 and TRBJ1-5; 9 bases match TRBD1. The ends lost 6 bases at V and 4 bases at J; junction bases unmatched: 16. Germline CDR1 is SNHLY and CDR2 is FYNNEI. This CDR3 is built from 18 residues. CDR3 in DNA: TGTGCCAGCAGCGGAACACCGGGACAGGGAGGACCAAATCAGCCCCAGCATTTT. Its protein is CASSGTPGQGGPNQPQHF.

This clonotype was recorded at least ten times. The chain recombines TRBV5-1 with TRBJ2-3; D gene ambiguous. Looked up from germline, CDR1 is SGHRS and CDR2 is YFSETQ. Between the trimmed V and J ends, which lost 0 bases and 0 bases, there was a span of 5 bases. This CDR3 comprises 14 residues. In nucleotides, the CDR3 is TGCGCCAGCAGCTTGGCCCCCAGCACAGATACGCAGTATTTT. Its translation is CASSLAPSTDTQYF.

In this sample, this clonotype turned up many times. The chain recombines TRBV20-1 with TRBJ2-7, with a possible D match to TRBD2 (6 bases). In germline, CDR1 is DFQATT, CDR2 SNEGSKA (reference sequence). The CDR3 is 15 residues long. The V end lost 4 bases, the J end lost 2 bases, and 18 bases lay between the germline ends. DNA of the CDR3: TGCAGTGCTATTGGAGGGGACCCCGTGACCTACGAGCAGTACTTC. Its protein product is CSAIGGDPVTYEQYF.

This chain joins TRBV28 and TRBJ1-2, with 10 nucleotides matching TRBD1. The ends lost 2 bases at V and 5 bases at J; junction bases unmatched: 5. There are 15 residues in the CDR3. Germline V gene lookup returns CDR1 MDHEN and CDR2 SYDVKM. The DNA for the CDR3 is TGTGCCAGCAGTTTACAGACAGGGGGCGTATATGGCTACACCTTC. Translating gives CASSLQTGGVYGYTF.

This clonotype was picked up many times. The chain employs TRBV7-8 and TRBJ2-1; D ambiguous. Per germline, CDR1 SGHVS and CDR2 FQNEAQ. This CDR3 comprises 15 residues. V was pared by 0 bases and J by 2 bases, with 8 bases between. The CDR3 loop is CASSLATTPYNEQFF. The DNA of the CDR3 is TGTGCCAGCAGCTTAGCTACCACCCCCTACAATGAGCAGTTCTTC.

At least ten counts were recorded for this clonotype. The rearrangement uses TRBV6-1 and TRBJ2-7, with D perhaps TRBD1 or TRBD2 (7 bases each). Germline CDR1 reads MNHNS; CDR2 reads SASEGT. The CDR3 loop spans 14 amino acids. The V gene lost 8 bases and the J gene lost 1 base, with 15 bases spanning the gap. CDR3 protein: CASLQGGLSYEQYF. The CDR3 nucleotides are TGTGCCAGCCTCCAGGGGGGGCTATCCTACGAGCAGTACTTC.